Below, 27 T cell receptor beta chains from the same sample are listed, as sequenced in a study of blood T cell repertoires in COVID-19. The method was immunoSEQ multiplex PCR; TCRdb's version includes in-frame clones alone and lacks a portion of them. The sample has about 56,000 clones, less than 90% seen once. Sample: peripheral blood. The receptors stem from a man aged 55 to 70 with COVID-19, enrolled during active disease.

The genes are TRBV5-1 and TRBJ2-7; the match to TRBD2 covers 11 bases. J gave up 0 bases and V 4 bases, and 3 bases lay outside the gene matches. This CDR3 region has 15 residues. Germline assignment: CDR1 SGHRS and CDR2 YFSETQ. The CDR3, as DNA: TGCGCCAGCAGCATTACTAGCGGGAGCTCCTACGAGCAGTACTTC. Translated, it gives CASSITSGSSYEQYF.

V is TRBV28 and J is TRBJ1-2; tentatively, D is TRBD1 (5 bases). V lost 6 bases, J lost 7 bases, and 15 bases lay in between. Germline CDR1 MDHEN, CDR2 SYDVKM. The CDR3 consists of 13 residues. The CDR3 region has the DNA TGTGCCAGCAGGGCGGGGCAGGGTTTTGGCTACACCTTC. Its translation is CASRAGQGFGYTF.

The chain has TRBV6-7 and TRBJ1-5; 7 bases line up with TRBD1. TRBV6-7 is marked as an open reading frame, function uncertain. J was trimmed by 0 bases and V by 4 bases; bases with no gene match: 3. This CDR3 comprises 15 residues. The CDR3 bases are TGTGCCAGCAGTTTTCGGACAGGTAGCAATCAGCCCCAGCATTTT. Translated: CASSFRTGSNQPQHF.

This clone was observed a few times. This chain connects TRBV3-1 (or the pseudogene TRBV3-2) to TRBJ2-2; perhaps TRBD1 as D (6 bases). The CDR3 is 17 residues long. The germline gives CDR1 LGHDT, CDR2 YNNKEL (reference sequence). The germline V and J ends were trimmed by 1 base and 4 bases, with 16 bases remaining between them. The CDR3: CASSQAFDLQGTGELFF. The CDR3 DNA reads as TGTGCCAGCAGCCAAGCATTTGACCTACAGGGCACCGGGGAGCTGTTTTTT.

The chain links TRBV6-6 to TRBJ2-5, with D tentatively TRBD1 (6 bases). The CDR3 is made up of 13 amino acids. Germline-derived CDR1 and CDR2 are MNHNY and SVGAGI (reference sequence). V dropped 6 bases and J dropped 4 bases, with 12 bases sitting between them. CDR3 in amino acids: CASSSLGGETQYF. The CDR3 region has the DNA TGTGCCAGCAGCTCACTAGGGGGAGAGACCCAGTACTTC.

The chain carries TRBV5-4 and TRBJ2-7, with D perhaps TRBD2 (5 bases). Trimming took off 0 bases at V and 5 bases at J, with 9 bases between the two ends. In germline, CDR1 is SGHNT, CDR2 YYREEE (reference sequence). The CDR3 covers 13 residues. The CDR3 coding sequence is TGTGCCAGCAGCTTGGACACTAGTCACGAGCAGTACTTC. It translates to CASSLDTSHEQYF.

V usage is TRBV6-2 or TRBV6-3 and J usage is TRBJ1-4; D is unresolved. The CDR3 runs 15 residues. The germline V gene has CDR1 MNHEY and CDR2 SVGEGT. V was trimmed by 1 base and J by 2 bases, leaving 8 bases between them. The CDR3 loop is CASSYYGVTNEKLFF. Written as DNA, the CDR3 is TGTGCCAGCAGTTACTACGGGGTGACTAATGAAAAACTGTTTTTT.

J is TRBJ2-3 and V is TRBV10-3; possible D gene TRBD1, 6 bases. CDR1 is ENHRY, CDR2 SYGVKD, per germline. V dropped 7 bases and J dropped 0 bases, with 14 bases sitting between them. The CDR3 runs to 15 residues. Written as DNA, the CDR3 is TGTGCCATCACCAGGACAGAAACTAGCACAGATACGCAGTATTTT. It is translated as CAITRTETSTDTQYF.

This clone was detected only once. This rearrangement joins TRBV9 to TRBJ1-1, with D perhaps matching TRBD1 (6 bases). This CDR3 contains 14 residues. Trimming stripped 0 bases from V and 4 bases from J, with 10 bases between. Germline V gene lookup returns CDR1 SGDLS and CDR2 YYNGEE. The CDR3 DNA follows: TGTGCCAGCAGCGTAGTACAGGGTACCACTGAAGCTTTCTTT. This encodes CASSVVQGTTEAFF.

V and J are TRBV23-1 and TRBJ2-5; maybe TRBD2 (6 bases). TRBV23-1 is an ORF; its function is uncertain. V lost 4 bases, J lost 1 base, and 13 bases lay in between. The CDR3 has 15 residues. As DNA, the CDR3 is TGCGCCAGCAGTCTGGGACTCGCCACCCAAGAGACCCAGTACTTC. It yields the protein CASSLGLATQETQYF.

This chain uses TRBV7-9 with TRBJ2-4; 12 nucleotides align to TRBD2. The germline V gene encodes CDR1 SEHNR and CDR2 FQNEAQ (reference sequence). V shed 1 base and J 5 bases; nucleotides not matched to a gene: 6. This CDR3 has 17 residues. The DNA of the CDR3 is TGTGCCAGCAGCTTAGTGGCTAGCGGGAGGGCCGAAAACATTCAGTACTTC. It is translated as CASSLVASGRAENIQYF.

The chain carries TRBV19 and TRBJ2-5; D may be TRBD1 (5 bases). Germline V gives CDR1 LNHDA, CDR2 SQIVND (reference sequence). The CDR3 extends over 15 amino acids. V lost 1 base and J lost 3, with 12 bases in between. The CDR3 nucleotides are TGTGCCAGTAGTATAGCTACAACAGGAGAAGAGACCCAGTACTTC. Encoded protein: CASSIATTGEETQYF. Together with reference TRBV19 and TRBJ2-5, the CDR3 gives the full variable domain: DGGITQSPKYLFRKEGQNVTLSCEQNLNHDAMYWYRQDPGQGLRLIYYSQIVNDFQKGDIAEGYSVSREKKESFPLTVTSAQKNPTAFYLCASSIATTGEETQYFGPGTRLLVL.

This clone was picked up a small number of times. The junction differs from germline at one of its ends, possibly a read error. The gene calls are TRBV6-5 and TRBJ1-5; no clear D. Germline V lookup: CDR1 MNHEY, CDR2 SVGAGI. This CDR3 spans 13 amino acids. The CDR3 region has the DNA TGTGCCGGCAGTTCTCTCGAGTTTCAGCCCCAGCATTTT. It yields the protein CAGSSLEFQPQHF.

The chain carries TRBV14 and TRBJ2-2, with D possibly matching TRBD2 (5 bases). V lost 5 bases and J 5 bases, leaving 12 bases between the germline ends. The germline V gene encodes CDR1 SGHDN and CDR2 FVKESK. The CDR3 loop spans 14 amino acids. CDR3 sequence: CASSEGWETGELFF. Here the CDR3 DNA reads TGTGCCAGCAGCGAAGGGTGGGAGACCGGGGAGCTGTTTTTT.

The genes are TRBV5-4 and TRBJ2-5; no firm D call. This CDR3 has 13 residues. Germline CDR1 SGHNT, CDR2 YYREEE (reference sequence). Trimming cost V 4 bases and J 7 bases, with 14 bases left between them. The DNA for the CDR3 is TGTGCCAGCAGCCTCCCCCCGGAGTGGACCCAGTACTTC. It translates to CASSLPPEWTQYF.

The CDR3 coding sequence is TGTGCCTGGAGTGTAGGTGCCATTCGGGACGAGCAGTACTTC. Encoded protein: CAWSVGAIRDEQYF. J is TRBJ2-7 and V is TRBV30; D unclear. Per the germline V gene, CDR1 is GTSNPN and CDR2 is SVGIG (reference sequence). This CDR3 region has 14 residues. V lost 0 bases to trimming and J lost 5 bases, with 14 bases between them.

The CDR3 coding sequence is TGCGCCAGCAGCTTGGTTACAGGGGATGGCTACACCTTC. It specifies CASSLVTGDGYTF. The V gene is TRBV5-1, the J gene TRBJ1-2; 7 positions agree with TRBD1. Germline V gene sequence: CDR1 SGHRS, CDR2 YFSETQ. V shed 0 bases and J 6 bases; nucleotides not matched to a gene: 2. CDR3 length: 13 residues.

The chain uses TRBV28 and TRBJ1-4, with 7 bases that match TRBD1. Germline lookup yields CDR1 MDHEN and CDR2 SYDVKM. Germline trimming cut 7 bases from V and 6 bases from J; bases unmatched to any gene: 5. The CDR3 totals 13 residues. CDR3 sequence: CASTVTGDEKLFF. In DNA, the CDR3 is TGTGCCAGCACGGTCACAGGGGATGAAAAACTGTTTTTT.

The rearrangement joins TRBV9 to TRBJ2-3, with D possibly matching TRBD2 (5 bases). V shed 1 base and J shed 5 bases, with 8 bases lying between them. This CDR3 has 13 amino acids. Looked up from germline, CDR1 is SGDLS and CDR2 is YYNGEE. The CDR3 DNA reads TGTGCCAGCAGCGTACAGGCGGGAGATACGCAGTATTTT. Its translation is CASSVQAGDTQYF.

This clone appeared a few times. This rearrangement joins TRBV5-6 to TRBJ2-1, with 7 bases matching TRBD1. V shed 5 bases and J 0 bases; nucleotides not matched to a gene: 5. Germline V lookup: CDR1 SGHDT, CDR2 YYEEEE. This CDR3 is built from 15 residues. In DNA, the CDR3 is TGTGCCAGCAGACCAGGGGGTCGCTCCTACAATGAGCAGTTCTTC. Amino acid sequence: CASRPGGRSYNEQFF.

This rearrangement joins TRBV5-1 to TRBJ1-1, with TRBD1 as a possible D gene (5 bases). Trimming shortened V by 3 bases and J by 3 bases, and 9 bases separated the two germline ends. The CDR3 sequence is 13 residues long. Germline V gene lookup returns CDR1 SGHRS and CDR2 YFSETQ. This CDR3 reads CASSSTDYTEAFF. In DNA, the CDR3 is TGCGCCAGCAGCTCGACAGACTACACTGAAGCTTTCTTT.

The chain employs TRBV5-5 and TRBJ2-3, with D perhaps TRBD2 (5 bases). With 0 bases removed from V and 4 bases from J, the gap between germline ends came to 9 bases. CDR3 length: 14 residues. Looked up from germline, CDR1 is SGHKS and CDR2 is YYEKEE (reference sequence). The CDR3 region is CASSLGLSSDTQYF. CDR3 in DNA: TGTGCCAGCAGCTTGGGACTATCATCAGATACGCAGTATTTT. Full variable domain (remainder filled in from reference TRBV5-5 and TRBJ2-3): DAGVTQSPTHLIKTRGQQVTLRCSPISGHKSVSWYQQVLGQGPQFIFQYYEKEERGRGNFPDRFSARQFPNYSSELNVNALLLGDSALYLCASSLGLSSDTQYFGPGTRLTVL.

This clone was seen once. DNA for the CDR3: TGTGCCAGCAGCTTCCAGGGTGGTCAGCCCCAGCATTTT. It translates to CASSFQGGQPQHF. The chain combines TRBV7-6 with TRBJ1-5, with D possibly matching TRBD1 (5 bases). The ends were cut back, 3 bases at V and 6 bases at J, with 9 bases in the middle. Germline CDR1 is SGHVS and CDR2 is FNYEAQ. The CDR3 runs to 13 residues. Full variable domain (outside the CDR3, taken from reference TRBV7-6 and TRBJ1-5): GAGVSQSPRYKVTKRGQDVALRCDPISGHVSLYWYRQALGQGPEFLTYFNYEAQQDKSGLPNDRFSAERPEGSISTLTIQRTEQRDSAMYRCASSFQGGQPQHFGDGTRLSIL.

The chain carries TRBV6-1 and TRBJ2-7; 8 bases fit TRBD2. The germline gives CDR1 MNHNS, CDR2 SASEGT. CDR3 size: 12 residues. J was trimmed by 7 bases and V by 2 bases; bases with no gene match: 1. The CDR3 DNA follows: TGTGCCAGCAGTGAACCGGGGGGGGAGCAGTACTTC. It codes for CASSEPGGEQYF.

V gene TRBV7-2 combines with J gene TRBJ1-3; no clear D gene. Germline V gives CDR1 SGHTA, CDR2 FQGNSA. Between the trimmed V and J ends, which lost 5 bases and 0 bases, there was a span of 8 bases. The CDR3 loop spans 14 amino acids. For the CDR3, the DNA is TGTGCCAGCAGCCCCGAGGACTCTGGAAACACCATATATTTT. Residues: CASSPEDSGNTIYF.

The rearrangement links TRBV6-4 to TRBJ1-1; no firm D call. V lost 0 bases to trimming and J lost 0 bases, with 8 bases between them. CDR1 MRHNA and CDR2 SNTAGT come from the germline V gene. The CDR3 runs to 15 residues. CDR3 bases: TGTGCCAGCAGTGACTCGAGATCAATGAACACTGAAGCTTTCTTT. It is translated as CASSDSRSMNTEAFF.

This clone appeared a single time. This chain connects TRBV29-1 to TRBJ2-7; 7 bases are a match to TRBD1. The V segment lost 6 bases and the J segment 2 bases; nucleotides outside the gene matches: 4. The CDR3 length is 12 residues. CDR1 is SQVTM, CDR2 ANQGSEA, per germline. The CDR3 DNA is TGCAGCGTGCCGGGACAGACCTACGAGCAGTACTTC. This encodes CSVPGQTYEQYF.